This T cell receptor (beta chain) was found in a study of blood T cell repertoires in COVID-19. Study context: Acute and convalescent COVID-19 specimens originated in the United States, Italy and Spain. T cells, B-cell-depleted T cells, or PBMCs supplied cDNA or gDNA.

This CDR3 has 16 residues. V trimming: 5 bases; J trimming: 8 bases; junction bases outside the gene matches: 15. CDR1 and CDR2 (germline): SGHAT, FQDESV (reference sequence). In the study's own analysis: Amplification of reference gene primers was used by the study to estimate nucleated cell counts. Clones were read by immunoSEQ multiplex PCR, and TCRdb kept only the in-frame ones, dropping some. That table is the source of V, J and clone size, and D and trimming were worked out from the DNA. The sample lists over 30,000 clones, 90% to 95% occurring once. This receptor was obtained from a human donor in a cohort sampled during active COVID-19. This chain links TRBV11-1 with TRBJ2-1; 7 bases match TRBD2. Sequenced: peripheral blood. CDR3: CASSQGRGVAADEQFF. The DNA for the CDR3 is TGTGCCAGCAGCCAAGGGAGGGGCGTAGCGGCCGATGAGCAGTTCTTC.